The source of this T cell receptor beta chain is a study of cytomegalovirus exposure and HLA in healthy donors. Whole-study results and caveats: Reports described diagnosis of cytomegalovirus status by the classifier as highly specific and sensitive. A later analysis appeared to link common viral pathogens to several of the most significant clusters. In terms of immune exposure information, only CMV serostatus was available. TCR beta V segments were, for the most part, productive about 87% or about 30% of the time in an earlier analysis.

This clone was found a few times. Its antigen is currently unknown. The PCR made use of 60 Vbeta and 13 Jbeta primers. Profiled with immunoSEQ multiplex PCR; TCRdb holds only in-frame clones, not every one. The sample has under 55,000 clones, roughly 72% seen once. CDR1 is SQVTM, CDR2 ANQGSEA, per germline. The ends were cut back, 3 bases at V and 0 bases at J, with 4 bases in the middle. CDR3 length: 12 amino acids. The chain has TRBV29-1 and TRBJ2-3, with D hard to call. The clonotype was recovered from a woman aged 45-59 years in good health and CMV-seronegative. Input material: PBMCs. CDR3 nucleotide sequence: TGCAGCGTTGACCCGAGCACAGATACGCAGTATTTT. Its translation: CSVDPSTDTQYF.